This entry describes one T cell receptor beta chain. The antigen is not known. Germline loops: CDR1 MDHEN, CDR2 SYDVKM. V was pared by 4 bases and J by 8 bases, with 17 bases between. The CDR3 is made up of 14 amino acids. Primers for the PCR totalled 60 Vbeta and 13 Jbeta. The protocol was immunoSEQ multiplex PCR, while the TCRdb copy is restricted to in-frame clones and leaves out a portion. The sample yields 120,000 or so clones, roughly 80% seen once. This entry belongs to a study of cytomegalovirus exposure and HLA in healthy donors. At the level of the study: Unique TCRs from HLA-typed donors, 70 million to 85 million of them, were held in an early data release.

Whole-study findings and limits: The authors reported that TCR beta sequences could predict HLA-A and HLA-B alleles. These predictions were accurate for most subjects in the first cohort. Within the data, a cluster of highly shared sequence variants was likely a sequencing artifact.

This chain links TRBV28 with TRBJ1-2, with D maybe TRBD1 (5 bases). The sequence derives from a young man in good health and CMV-seronegative. The specimen was PBMCs. The CDR3 sequence: CASSWGRVILGYTF. The DNA of the CDR3 is TGTGCCAGCAGTTGGGGCAGGGTAATTTTGGGCTACACCTTC.